This is a list of T cell receptor beta chains from one sample in a study of Ad26.COV2.S vaccination and SARS-CoV-2 variants. The data were produced by immunoSEQ multiplex PCR, yet TCRdb's version contains in-frame clones alone and is incomplete. The table has some 350,000 clones, 90% to 95% seen once. Sequenced material: peripheral blood, taken after recovery from COVID-19. Every receptor here comes from a human donor who had recovered from COVID-19. The CDR3 runs from the conserved cysteine through the conserved F or W. D genes are given only for firm matches. Only part of the rows carry a size: once, few, many, or a class if the clone is expanded.

J | V | size | D | DNA | CDR3
TRBJ1-2 | TRBV2 | NA | NA | TGTGCCAGCAGTCGCGGGGCCACTAACTATGGCTACACCTTC | CASSRGATNYGYTF
TRBJ2-7 | TRBV5-6 | NA | NA | TGTGCCAGCAGCCCGGTCCCCGACTCCTACGAGCAGTACTTC | CASSPVPDSYEQYF
TRBJ2-7 | TRBV5-1 | NA | TRBD1 | TGCGCCAGCAGCTTAACGGGGACAGGGGATCCCGAGCAGTACTTC | CASSLTGTGDPEQYF
TRBJ2-7 | TRBV7-9 | NA | NA | TGTGCCAGCAGTATACGGTCCTACGAGCAGTACTTC | CASSIRSYEQYF
TRBJ2-3 | TRBV7-2 | NA | NA | TGTGCCAGCAGCTTCGGGGCAGATACGCAGTATTTT | CASSFGADTQYF
TRBJ2-1 | TRBV7-9 | NA | TRBD2 | TGTGCCAGCAGCTTAGGGCGCGGGGGGGGACTTTCCTACAATGAGCAGTTCTTC | CASSLGRGGGLSYNEQFF
TRBJ2-7 | TRBV18 | NA | NA | TGTGCCAGCTCATACGGGCAGGGAGGCGACGAGCAGTACTTC | CASSYGQGGDEQYF
TRBJ2-1 | TRBV29-1 | NA | NA | TGCAGCGTTGGGTGGGGGCCCTACAATGAGCAGTTCTTC | CSVGWGPYNEQFF
TRBJ2-7 | TRBV27 | NA | NA | TGTGCCAGCAGTTCTAAGACCGGGTCAAGCTCCTACGAGCAGTACTTC | CASSSKTGSSSYEQYF
TRBJ1-2 | TRBV6-5 | NA | NA | TGTGCCAGCCATAAGCAGACCTCAGGCTACACCTTC | CASHKQTSGYTF
TRBJ1-4 | TRBV6-2/TRBV6-3 | NA | TRBD1 | TGTGCCAGCAGCCGTAACAGGGGGCAGGCGGAAAAACTGTTTTTT | CASSRNRGQAEKLFF
TRBJ1-1 | TRBV6-5 | NA | NA | TGTGCCAGCAGTTACTCTGCCAGGGGAAGTGAAGCTTTCTTT | CASSYSARGSEAFF
TRBJ2-1 | TRBV6-6 | NA | TRBD2 | TGTGCCAGCAGTTACGGGGCGGGAGGGGGTGAGCAGTTCTTC | CASSYGAGGGEQFF
TRBJ1-4 | TRBV19 | NA | TRBD1 | TGTGCCAGTAGTCCCTGGGACAGGGGAGTCAATGAAAAACTGTTTTTT | CASSPWDRGVNEKLFF
TRBJ1-2 | TRBV3-1/TRBV3-2 | NA | NA | TGTGCCAGCAGCCAAGATCCGGTTATCGGGCAGATAGGCTACACCTTC | CASSQDPVIGQIGYTF
TRBJ2-3 | TRBV6-2/TRBV6-3 | NA | NA | TGTGCCAGCAGTCTGGGGACCTATACGCAGTATTTT | CASSLGTYTQYF
TRBJ2-3 | TRBV7-2 | once | NA | TGTGCCACCGGATCACCCTTCACAGATACGCAGTATTTT | CATGSPFTDTQYF
TRBJ2-1 | TRBV5-1 | NA | TRBD2 | TGCGCCAGCAGCTTGGTTCAGGCGGGGGGTGTTGAGCAGTTCTTC | CASSLVQAGGVEQFF
TRBJ1-5 | TRBV6-6 | NA | TRBD1 | TGTGCCAGCAGTTACCCCGACAGGGGGCCAAGCCGGCCCCAGCATTTT | CASSYPDRGPSRPQHF
TRBJ2-7 | TRBV7-9 | NA | NA | TGTGCCAGCAGCTTAGCGTTCAGCCCCTACGAGCAGTACTTC | CASSLAFSPYEQYF
TRBJ1-4 | TRBV4-2 | NA | TRBD1 | TGTGCCAGCAGCCCAACGCTACTCCGACAGGGAAGTAATGAAAAACTGTTTTTT | CASSPTLLRQGSNEKLFF
TRBJ2-3 | TRBV5-4 | NA | NA | TGTGCCAGCAGCTTGGGAACCCCAACCGGAGATACGCAGTATTTT | CASSLGTPTGDTQYF
TRBJ1-6 | TRBV10-1 | NA | NA | TGCGCCAGCAGTCGCATGCCGACAGAGTCAAGTCGCTCCTATAATTCACCCCTCCACTTT | CASSRMPTESSRSYNSPLHF
TRBJ1-6 | TRBV19 | NA | TRBD1 | TGTGCCAGTAGTCCAGGGACAGGGGGATCCTATAATTCACCCCTCCACTTT | CASSPGTGGSYNSPLHF
TRBJ1-1 | TRBV6-5 | NA | NA | TGTGCCAGTAGGCCGCCCCCCGGTATCACTGAAGCTTTCTTT | CASRPPPGITEAFF
TRBJ1-2 | TRBV5-5 | NA | TRBD1 | TGTGCCAGCAGCTTACAGGGGGACGGCTACACCTTC | CASSLQGDGYTF
TRBJ1-2 | TRBV19 | NA | NA | TGTGCCAGTAGTGTACAGGGAACTAACTATGGCTACACCTTC | CASSVQGTNYGYTF
TRBJ2-4 | TRBV3-1/TRBV3-2 | NA | TRBD2 | TGTGCCAGCAGCCAAGCGAGACTAGCGGGGGGGATAGCCAAAAACATTCAGTACTTC | CASSQARLAGGIAKNIQYF
TRBJ1-1 | TRBV5-8 | NA | NA | TGTGCCAGTCTGTTTTGGAGCGGGGGGTACAGTTTGAACACTGAAGCTTTCTTT | CASLFWSGGYSLNTEAFF
TRBJ2-6 | TRBV4-3 | NA | TRBD2 | TGCGCCAGCAGCCAAGATCAGGGAGGGCTCTCTGGGGCCAACGTCCTGACTTTC | CASSQDQGGLSGANVLTF
TRBJ2-2 | TRBV5-1 | few | TRBD2 | TGCGCCAGCAGGCCCGGGACTAGCGGCACCGGGGAGCTGTTTTTT | CASRPGTSGTGELFF
TRBJ2-2 | TRBV19 | NA | TRBD2 | TGTGCCAGTAGTTTAGCGGGGGGGAACACCGGGGAGCTGTTTTTT | CASSLAGGNTGELFF
TRBJ2-2 | TRBV5-4 | NA | NA | TGTGCCAGCAGCCCGAGAAGGACCGGGGAGCTGTTTTTT | CASSPRRTGELFF
TRBJ2-3 | TRBV3-1/TRBV3-2 | NA | TRBD2 | TGTGCCAGCAGCCCCCCTAGCGGGTTCACAGATACGCAGTATTTT | CASSPPSGFTDTQYF
TRBJ1-5 | TRBV7-3 | few | NA | TGTGCCAGCAGCTCCGCTTCGACTTACAGGGAGGGCAATCAGCCCCAGCATTTT | CASSSASTYREGNQPQHF
TRBJ2-3 | TRBV7-9 | NA | TRBD2 | TGTGCCAGCAGCACCGGGAGCGGGGGGGCCCCGGTAACAGATACGCAGTATTTT | CASSTGSGGAPVTDTQYF
TRBJ2-7 | TRBV9 | once | TRBD1 | TGTGCCAGCAGCCCAGGGGGCGGGCACGAGCAGTACTTC | CASSPGGGHEQYF
TRBJ2-5 | TRBV7-7 | NA | TRBD2 | TGTGCCAGCAGTGTTAGCGGGGGGGCGTGGGAGACCCAGTACTTC | CASSVSGGAWETQYF
TRBJ1-2 | TRBV6-6 | NA | NA | TGTGCCAGCCAAACTCTTAGGGACTATGGCTACACCTTC | CASQTLRDYGYTF
TRBJ1-5 | TRBV7-9 | NA | NA | TGTGCCAGCAGCTTACAGGGGAGAGAGGGGCCCCAGCATTTT | CASSLQGREGPQHF